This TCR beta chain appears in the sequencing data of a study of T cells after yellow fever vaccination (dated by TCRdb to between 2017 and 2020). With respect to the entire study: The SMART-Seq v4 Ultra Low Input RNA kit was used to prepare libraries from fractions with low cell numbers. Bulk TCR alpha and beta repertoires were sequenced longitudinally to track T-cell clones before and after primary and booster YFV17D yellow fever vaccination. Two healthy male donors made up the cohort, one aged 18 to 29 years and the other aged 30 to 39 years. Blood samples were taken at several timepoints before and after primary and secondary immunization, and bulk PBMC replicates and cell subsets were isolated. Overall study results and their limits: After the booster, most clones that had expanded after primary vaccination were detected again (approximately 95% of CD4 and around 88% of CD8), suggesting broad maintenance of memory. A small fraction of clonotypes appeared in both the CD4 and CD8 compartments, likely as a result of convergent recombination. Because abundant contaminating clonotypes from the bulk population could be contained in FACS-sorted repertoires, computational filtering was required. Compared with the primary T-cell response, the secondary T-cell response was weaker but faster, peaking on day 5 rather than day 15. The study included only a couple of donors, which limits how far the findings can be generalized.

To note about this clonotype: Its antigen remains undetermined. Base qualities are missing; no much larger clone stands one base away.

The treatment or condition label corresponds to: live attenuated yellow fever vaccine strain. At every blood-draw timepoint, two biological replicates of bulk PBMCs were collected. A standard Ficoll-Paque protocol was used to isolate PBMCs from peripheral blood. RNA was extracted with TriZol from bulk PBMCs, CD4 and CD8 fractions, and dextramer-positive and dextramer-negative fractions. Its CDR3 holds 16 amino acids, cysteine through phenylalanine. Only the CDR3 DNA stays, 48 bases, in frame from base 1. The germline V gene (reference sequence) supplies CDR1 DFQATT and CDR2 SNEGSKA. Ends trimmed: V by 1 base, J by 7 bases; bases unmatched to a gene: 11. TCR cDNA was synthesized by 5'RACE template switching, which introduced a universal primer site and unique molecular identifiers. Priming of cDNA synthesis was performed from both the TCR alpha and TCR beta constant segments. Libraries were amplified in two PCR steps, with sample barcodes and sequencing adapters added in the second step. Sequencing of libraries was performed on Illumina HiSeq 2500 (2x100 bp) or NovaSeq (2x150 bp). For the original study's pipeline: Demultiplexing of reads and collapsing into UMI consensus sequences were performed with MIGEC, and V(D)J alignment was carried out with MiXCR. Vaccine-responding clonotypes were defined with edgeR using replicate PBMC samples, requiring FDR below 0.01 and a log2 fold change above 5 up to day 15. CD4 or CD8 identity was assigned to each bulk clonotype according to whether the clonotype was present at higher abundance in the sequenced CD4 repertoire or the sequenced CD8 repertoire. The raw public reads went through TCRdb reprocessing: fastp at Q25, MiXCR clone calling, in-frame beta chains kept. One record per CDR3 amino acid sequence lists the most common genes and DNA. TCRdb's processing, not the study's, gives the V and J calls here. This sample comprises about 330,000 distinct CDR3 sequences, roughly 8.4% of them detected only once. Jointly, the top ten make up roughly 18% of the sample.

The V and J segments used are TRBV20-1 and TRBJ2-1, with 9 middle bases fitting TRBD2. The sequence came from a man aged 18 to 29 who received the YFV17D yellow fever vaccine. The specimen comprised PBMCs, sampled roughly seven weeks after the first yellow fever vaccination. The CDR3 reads CSARVPLAGRGNEQFF. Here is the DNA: TGCAGTGCTAGAGTCCCTCTAGCGGGGAGGGGGAATGAGCAGTTCTTC.